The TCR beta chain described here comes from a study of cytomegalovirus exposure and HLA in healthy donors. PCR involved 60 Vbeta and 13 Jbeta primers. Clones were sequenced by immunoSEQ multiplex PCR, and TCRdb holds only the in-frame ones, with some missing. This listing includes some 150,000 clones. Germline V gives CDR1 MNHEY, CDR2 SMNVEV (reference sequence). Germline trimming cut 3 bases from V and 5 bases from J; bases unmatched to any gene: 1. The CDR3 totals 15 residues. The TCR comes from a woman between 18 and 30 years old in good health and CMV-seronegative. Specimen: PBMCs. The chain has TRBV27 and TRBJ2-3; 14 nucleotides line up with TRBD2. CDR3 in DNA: TGTGCCAGCAGTTTCGGGACTAGCGGGAGAGATACGCAGTATTTT. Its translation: CASSFGTSGRDTQYF.